The entry that follows covers one TCR beta chain sequence. The data were obtained in a study of blood T cell repertoires in COVID-19. Study-wide context: Sample material is recorded as cDNA or gDNA derived from T cells, B-cell-depleted T cells, or PBMCs.

V was clipped by 2 bases and J by 2 bases, with 4 bases between them. The CDR3 spans 13 residues. Germline V gives CDR1 LGHNA, CDR2 YNFKEQ. The table came from immunoSEQ multiplex PCR; TCRdb's copy has only in-frame clones and leaves some out. Of about 320,000 clones listed, approximately 86% were seen once; the top ten hold more than 8.5%. The chain couples TRBV4-2 to TRBJ1-3; D remains unclear. Source material: PBMCs or T cells enriched from blood (not recorded which). The source is a young woman who had recovered from COVID-19. The CDR3 nucleotides are TGTGCCAGCAGCCAAATAGCTGGAAACACCATATATTTT. Translating it yields CASSQIAGNTIYF.